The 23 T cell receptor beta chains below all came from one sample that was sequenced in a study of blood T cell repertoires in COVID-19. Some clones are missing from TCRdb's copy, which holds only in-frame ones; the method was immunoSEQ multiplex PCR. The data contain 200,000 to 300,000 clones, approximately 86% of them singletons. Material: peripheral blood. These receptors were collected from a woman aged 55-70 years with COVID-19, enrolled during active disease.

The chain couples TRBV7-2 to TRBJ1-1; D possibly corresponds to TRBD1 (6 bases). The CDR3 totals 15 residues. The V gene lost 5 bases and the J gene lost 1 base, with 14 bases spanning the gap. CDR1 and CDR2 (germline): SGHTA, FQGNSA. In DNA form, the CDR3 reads TGTGCCAGCAGCCCCAAGGGGACACCGAACACTGAAGCTTTCTTT. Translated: CASSPKGTPNTEAFF.

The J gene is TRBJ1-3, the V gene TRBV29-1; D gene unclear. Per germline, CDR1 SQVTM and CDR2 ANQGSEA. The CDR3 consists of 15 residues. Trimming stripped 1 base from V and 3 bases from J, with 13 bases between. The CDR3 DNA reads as TGCAGCGTTGAAGTAGCGGGCCTCGTTGGAAACACCATATATTTT. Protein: CSVEVAGLVGNTIYF.

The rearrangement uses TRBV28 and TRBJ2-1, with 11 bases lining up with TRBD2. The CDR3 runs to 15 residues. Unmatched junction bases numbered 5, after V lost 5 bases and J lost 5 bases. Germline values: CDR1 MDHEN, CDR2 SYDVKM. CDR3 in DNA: TGTGCCAGCAGTCCAACTAGCGGGAGCGACAATGAGCAGTTCTTC. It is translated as CASSPTSGSDNEQFF.

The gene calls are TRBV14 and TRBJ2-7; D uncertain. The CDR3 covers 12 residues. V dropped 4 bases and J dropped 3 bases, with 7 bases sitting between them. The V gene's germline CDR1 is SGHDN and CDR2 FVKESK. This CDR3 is CASSPNFYEQYF. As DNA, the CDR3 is TGTGCCAGCAGCCCTAATTTCTACGAGCAGTACTTC.

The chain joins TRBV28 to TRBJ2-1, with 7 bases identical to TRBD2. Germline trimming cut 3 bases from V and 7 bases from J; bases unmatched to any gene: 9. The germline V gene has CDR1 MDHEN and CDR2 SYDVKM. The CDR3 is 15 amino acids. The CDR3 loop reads CASSFIWGGRNEQFF. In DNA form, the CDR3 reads TGTGCCAGCAGTTTTATTTGGGGAGGGAGGAATGAGCAGTTCTTC.

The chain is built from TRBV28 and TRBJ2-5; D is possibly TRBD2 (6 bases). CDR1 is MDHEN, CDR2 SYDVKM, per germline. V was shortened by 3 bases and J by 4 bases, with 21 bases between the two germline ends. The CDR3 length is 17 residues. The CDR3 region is CASSLGGLALSPETQYF. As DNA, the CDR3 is TGTGCCAGCAGTTTGGGGGGTCTAGCGTTGTCCCCAGAGACCCAGTACTTC.

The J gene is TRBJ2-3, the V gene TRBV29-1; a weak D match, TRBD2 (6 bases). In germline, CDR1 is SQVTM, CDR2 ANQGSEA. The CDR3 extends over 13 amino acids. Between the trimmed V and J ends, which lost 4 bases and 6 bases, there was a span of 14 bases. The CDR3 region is CSVAGGTGDTQYF. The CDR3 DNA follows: TGCAGCGTTGCGGGCGGGACGGGTGATACGCAGTATTTT.

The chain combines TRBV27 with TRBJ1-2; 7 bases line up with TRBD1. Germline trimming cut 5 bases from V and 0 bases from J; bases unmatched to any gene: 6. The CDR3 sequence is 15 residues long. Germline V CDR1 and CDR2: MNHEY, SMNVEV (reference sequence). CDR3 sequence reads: CASSQGTAANYGYTF. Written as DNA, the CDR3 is TGTGCCAGCAGTCAAGGGACAGCAGCTAACTATGGCTACACCTTC.

CDR3 protein: CASSGDSGSNIQYF. CDR3 nucleotides: TGTGCCAGCAGCGGGGATAGCGGGAGTAACATTCAGTACTTC. V and J are TRBV11-3 and TRBJ2-4, with 9 bases that match TRBD2. V lost 5 bases and J lost 7; bases outside the gene matches: 6. This CDR3 spans 14 amino acids. Germline loops: CDR1 SGHNT, CDR2 YENEEA.

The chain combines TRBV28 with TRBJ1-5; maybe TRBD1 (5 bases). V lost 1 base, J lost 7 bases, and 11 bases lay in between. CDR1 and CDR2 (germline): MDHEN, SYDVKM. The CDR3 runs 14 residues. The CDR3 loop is CASSLFREGQPQHF. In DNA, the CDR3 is TGTGCCAGCAGTTTATTCAGGGAAGGGCAGCCCCAGCATTTT.

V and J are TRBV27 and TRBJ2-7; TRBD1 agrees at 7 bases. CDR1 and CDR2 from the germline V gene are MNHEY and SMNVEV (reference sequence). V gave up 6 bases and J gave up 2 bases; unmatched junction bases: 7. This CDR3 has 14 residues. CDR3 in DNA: TGTGCCAGCAGCCCAGGGACAGTCCCCTACGAGCAGTACTTC. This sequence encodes CASSPGTVPYEQYF.

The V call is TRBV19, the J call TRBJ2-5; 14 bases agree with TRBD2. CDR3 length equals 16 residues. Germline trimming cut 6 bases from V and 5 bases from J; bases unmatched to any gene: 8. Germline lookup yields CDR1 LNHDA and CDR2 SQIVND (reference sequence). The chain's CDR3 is CASRLTSGRAGETQYF. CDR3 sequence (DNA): TGTGCCAGTAGGTTGACTAGCGGGAGGGCCGGGGAGACCCAGTACTTC.

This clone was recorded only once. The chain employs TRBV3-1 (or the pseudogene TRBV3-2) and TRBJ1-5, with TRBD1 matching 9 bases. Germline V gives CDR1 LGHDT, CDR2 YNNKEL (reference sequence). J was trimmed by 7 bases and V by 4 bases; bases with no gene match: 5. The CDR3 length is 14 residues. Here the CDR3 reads CASSPGTGWQPQHF. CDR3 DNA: TGTGCCAGCAGCCCCGGGACAGGGTGGCAGCCCCAGCATTTT.

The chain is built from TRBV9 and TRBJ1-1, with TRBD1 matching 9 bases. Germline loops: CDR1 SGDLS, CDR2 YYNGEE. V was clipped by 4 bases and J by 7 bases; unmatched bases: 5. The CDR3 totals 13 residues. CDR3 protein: CASSPPGQGEAFF. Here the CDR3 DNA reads TGTGCCAGCAGCCCCCCGGGACAGGGTGAAGCTTTCTTT.

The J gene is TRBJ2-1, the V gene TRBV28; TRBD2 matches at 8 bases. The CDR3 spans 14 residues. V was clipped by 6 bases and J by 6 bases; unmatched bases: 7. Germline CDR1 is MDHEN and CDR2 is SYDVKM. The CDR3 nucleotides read TGTGCCAGCAGAACCGGGACTAGGATCAATGAGCAGTTCTTC. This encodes CASRTGTRINEQFF. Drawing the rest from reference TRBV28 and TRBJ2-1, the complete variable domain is DVKVTQSSRYLVKRTGEKVFLECVQDMDHENMFWYRQDPGLGLRLIYFSYDVKMKEKGDIPEGYSVSREKKERFSLILESASTNQTSMYLCASRTGTRINEQFFGPGTRLTVL.

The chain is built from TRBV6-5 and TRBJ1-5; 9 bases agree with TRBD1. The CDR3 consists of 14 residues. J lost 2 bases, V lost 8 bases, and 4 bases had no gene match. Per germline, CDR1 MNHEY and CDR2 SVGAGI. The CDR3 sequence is CASARTGGNQPQHF. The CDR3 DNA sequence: TGTGCCAGCGCCAGGACAGGGGGCAATCAGCCCCAGCATTTT.

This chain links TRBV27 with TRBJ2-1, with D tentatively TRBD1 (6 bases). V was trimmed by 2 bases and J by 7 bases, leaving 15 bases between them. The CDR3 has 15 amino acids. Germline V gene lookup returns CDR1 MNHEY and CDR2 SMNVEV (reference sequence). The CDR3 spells CASSLGSGVVNEQFF. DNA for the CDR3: TGTGCCAGCAGTTTAGGGTCAGGGGTTGTGAATGAGCAGTTCTTC.

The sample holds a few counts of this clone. The CDR3 DNA reads as TGTGCCAGCTCACCCTCAGGGGTTCAACAGCCCCAGCATTTT. This codes for CASSPSGVQQPQHF. The rearrangement uses TRBV18 and TRBJ1-5; a weak D match, TRBD1 (6 bases). The CDR3 is made up of 14 amino acids. From germline, CDR1 is KGHSH and CDR2 LQKENI. The germline V and J ends were trimmed by 3 bases and 7 bases, with 13 bases remaining between them. The whole variable domain, remainder taken from reference TRBV18 and TRBJ1-5, is NAGVMQNPRHLVRRRGQEARLRCSPMKGHSHVYWYRQLPEEGLKFMVYLQKENIIDESGMPKERFSAEFPKEGPSILRIQQVVRGDSAAYFCASSPSGVQQPQHFGDGTRLSIL.

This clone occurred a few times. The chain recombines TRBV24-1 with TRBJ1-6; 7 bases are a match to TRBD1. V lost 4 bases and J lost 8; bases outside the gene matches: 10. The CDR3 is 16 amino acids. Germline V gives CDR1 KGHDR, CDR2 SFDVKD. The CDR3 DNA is TGTGCCACCAGTGAGAAATACAGGGGCTGGGATTCACCCCTCCACTTT. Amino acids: CATSEKYRGWDSPLHF.

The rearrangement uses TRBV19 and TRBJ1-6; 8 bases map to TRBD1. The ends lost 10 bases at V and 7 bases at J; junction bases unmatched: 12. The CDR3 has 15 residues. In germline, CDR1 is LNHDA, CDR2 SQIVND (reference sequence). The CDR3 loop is CATTPRTGLNSPLHF. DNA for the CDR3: TGTGCCACCACTCCCCGGACAGGGCTGAATTCACCCCTCCACTTT.

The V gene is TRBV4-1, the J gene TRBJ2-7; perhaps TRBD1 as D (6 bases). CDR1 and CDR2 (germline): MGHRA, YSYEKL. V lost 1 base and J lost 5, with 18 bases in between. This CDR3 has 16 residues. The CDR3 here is CASSQGIQGIRHEQYF. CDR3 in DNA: TGCGCCAGCAGCCAAGGAATCCAGGGGATCAGGCACGAGCAGTACTTC.

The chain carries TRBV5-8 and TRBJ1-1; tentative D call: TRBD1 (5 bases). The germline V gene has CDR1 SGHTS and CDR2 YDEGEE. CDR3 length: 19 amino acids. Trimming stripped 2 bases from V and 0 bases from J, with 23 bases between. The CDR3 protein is CASSFPGTPYGVMNTEAFF. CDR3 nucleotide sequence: TGTGCCAGCAGCTTTCCCGGGACTCCTTACGGGGTTATGAACACTGAAGCTTTCTTT.

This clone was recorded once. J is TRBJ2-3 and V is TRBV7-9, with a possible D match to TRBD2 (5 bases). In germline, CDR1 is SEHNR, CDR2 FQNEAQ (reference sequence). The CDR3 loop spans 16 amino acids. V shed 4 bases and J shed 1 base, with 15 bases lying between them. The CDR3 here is CASSYGLSYGTDTQYF. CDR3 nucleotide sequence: TGTGCCAGCAGCTACGGACTCTCATACGGCACAGATACGCAGTATTTT.